Below are 25 T cell receptor beta chains sequenced from a single sample in a study of T cells after yellow fever vaccination. Via MiXCR, TCRdb re-called the 5' RACE reads, giving one row per CDR3 protein. The sample consists of 500,000 to 650,000 distinct CDR3 sequences, around 12% of them appearing once. Sequenced here: PBMCs, sampled on the day of the yellow fever booster vaccination. These receptors were obtained from a man between 25 and 39 years old who received the YFV17D yellow fever vaccine.

This clonotype was seen a handful of times. The V gene is TRBV10-3, the J gene TRBJ2-3; D may be TRBD1 or TRBD2 (5 bases each). This CDR3 is 12 amino acids long. Trimming cost V 7 bases and J 5 bases, with 10 bases left between them. CDR1 and CDR2 from the germline V gene are ENHRY and SYGVKD. CDR3 coding DNA: TGTGCCATCACTCGGGACCTAGATACGCAGTATTTT. It specifies CAITRDLDTQYF.

This clonotype showed up just a few times. This chain connects TRBV4-3 to TRBJ2-1; D gene uncertain. Per the germline V gene, CDR1 is LGHNA and CDR2 is YSLEER. The ends were cut back, 1 base at V and 3 bases at J, with 7 bases in the middle. The CDR3 loop spans 14 amino acids. The DNA for the CDR3 is TGCGCCAGCAGCCAAGGCCGAGGCTACAATGAGCAGTTCTTC. It is translated as CASSQGRGYNEQFF.

This clonotype was counted between two and nine times. The DNA of the CDR3 is TGCAGTGCTAGAAGGGTAGCCGGCACAGATACGCAGTATTTT. The encoded protein is CSARRVAGTDTQYF. The chain employs TRBV20-1 and TRBJ2-3, with D unresolved. V was clipped by 2 bases and J by 1 base, with 10 bases between them. Germline V gene lookup returns CDR1 DFQATT and CDR2 SNEGSKA (reference sequence). This CDR3 is 14 amino acids long.

This clonotype showed up just a few times. The chain links TRBV12-3 or TRBV12-4 to TRBJ1-2; 10 bases agree with TRBD1. The CDR3 contains 14 residues. The V gene end was trimmed by 5 bases and the J gene end by 2 bases; junction bases not matched to a gene: 2. The CDR3 DNA reads TGTGCCAGCAGTCGGGACAGGGGAAACTATGGCTACACCTTC. Encoded protein: CASSRDRGNYGYTF.

This clonotype was counted only a few times. The CDR3 sequence: CSARVGGQNQPQHF. CDR3 DNA: TGCAGTGCTAGAGTTGGGGGACAGAATCAGCCCCAGCATTTT. V usage is TRBV20-1 and J usage is TRBJ1-5; TRBD1 aligns across 7 bases. The CDR3 runs to 14 residues. V lost 1 base, J lost 4 bases, and 4 bases stayed unmatched. Germline V CDR1 and CDR2: DFQATT, SNEGSKA (reference sequence).

The CDR3 sequence is CASSLGAANQPQHF. The CDR3, as DNA: TGTGCCAGCAGCTTGGGGGCCGCTAATCAGCCCCAGCATTTT. V usage is TRBV5-6 and J usage is TRBJ1-5; D gene uncertain. The CDR3 extends over 14 amino acids. V lost 0 bases to trimming and J lost 4 bases, with 8 bases between them. The germline V gene has CDR1 SGHDT and CDR2 YYEEEE.

This clonotype has more than one count but fewer than ten. The chain uses TRBV3-1 and TRBJ1-5; no definite D call. The germline gives CDR1 LGHDT, CDR2 YNNKEL (reference sequence). The CDR3 covers 14 residues. Trimming shortened V by 3 bases and J by 7 bases, and 13 bases separated the two germline ends. This chain's CDR3 is CASSHRQGQQPQHF. In DNA, the CDR3 is TGTGCCAGCAGCCACCGACAAGGCCAGCAGCCCCAGCATTTT.

This chain links TRBV20-1 with TRBJ1-6; D is uncertain. V lost 6 bases to trimming and J lost 9 bases, with 15 bases between them. This CDR3 contains 13 residues. Germline CDR1 reads DFQATT; CDR2 reads SNEGSKA (reference sequence). In DNA, the CDR3 is TGCAGTGCACGTCGGATTGAGAGTTCACCCCTCCACTTT. As protein: CSARRIESSPLHF.

The CDR3 loop is CASSPSLGPATNEQYF. DNA for the CDR3: TGTGCCAGCAGCCCCTCATTGGGACCCGCGACCAACGAGCAGTACTTC. The rearrangement joins TRBV9 to TRBJ2-7; either TRBD1 or TRBD2 may fit D (5 bases each). The CDR3 runs 16 residues. Trimming removed 4 bases from V and 5 bases from J, with 22 bases in between. Germline CDR1 and CDR2: SGDLS and YYNGEE.

This clonotype was picked up many times. A junction boundary mismatches the germline segment, possibly from a read error. The genes are TRBV12-3 or TRBV12-4 and TRBJ2-7; TRBD2 agrees at 12 bases. The CDR3 is 14 residues long. For the CDR3, the DNA is TGTGCCAGCAGTCTAGCGGGAGGGCGCTACGAGCAGTACTTC. This gives the protein CASSLAGGRYEQYF.

This sequence joins TRBV10-3 and TRBJ2-2; D call uncertain. Germline V lookup: CDR1 ENHRY, CDR2 SYGVKD. The CDR3 consists of 12 residues. V was trimmed by 6 bases and J by 4 bases, leaving 6 bases between them. The DNA of the CDR3 is TGTGCCATCAGGGGCGGCACCGGGGAGCTGTTTTTT. Protein: CAIRGGTGELFF.

The gene calls are TRBV20-1 and TRBJ2-1, with D uncertain. Per germline, CDR1 DFQATT and CDR2 SNEGSKA (reference sequence). With 0 bases removed from V and 7 bases from J, the gap between germline ends came to 16 bases. The CDR3 has 15 amino acids. The CDR3 is CSARDPTMGRNEQFF. The CDR3 nucleotides are TGCAGTGCTAGAGATCCCACAATGGGTCGGAATGAGCAGTTCTTC.

This clonotype has just a few counts. The V and J genes are TRBV6-2 or TRBV6-3 and TRBJ2-1, with D perhaps TRBD1 (5 bases). This CDR3 has 13 amino acids. Per the germline V gene, CDR1 is MNHEY and CDR2 is SVGEGT. Deletions cut 7 bases from V and 11 bases from J, with 18 bases between. CDR3 sequence (DNA): TGTGCCAGCAATCGATGGGGCAGCCCGCAGCAGTTCTTC. Translation: CASNRWGSPQQFF.

The J gene is TRBJ1-2, the V gene TRBV15; D is unresolved. The ends were cut back, 0 bases at V and 9 bases at J, with 8 bases in the middle. This CDR3 contains 12 residues. Germline CDR1 and CDR2: LNHNV and YYDKDF (reference sequence). The CDR3 sequence is CATSRDRESYTF. Here the CDR3 DNA reads TGTGCCACCAGCAGAGATCGCGAGAGCTACACCTTC.

This clonotype came up many times. This CDR3 reads CASSLGGGPDEQYF. CDR3 in DNA: TGCGCCAGCAGCCTCGGCGGGGGGCCGGACGAGCAGTACTTC. This chain uses TRBV4-3 with TRBJ2-7, with 8 bases identical to TRBD2. CDR3 length: 14 amino acids. From germline, CDR1 is LGHNA and CDR2 YSLEER. The ends lost 4 bases at V and 5 bases at J; junction bases unmatched: 7.

V is TRBV12-3 or TRBV12-4 and J is TRBJ2-7; D is unclear. Trimming shortened V by 4 bases and J by 6 bases, and 13 bases separated the two germline ends. The CDR3 extends over 13 amino acids. The DNA of the CDR3 is TGTGCCAGCAGTTCAGACCGGCGGTCCGAGCAGTACTTC. It codes for CASSSDRRSEQYF.

V usage is TRBV19 and J usage is TRBJ1-2, with TRBD1 matching 7 bases. Germline values: CDR1 LNHDA, CDR2 SQIVND (reference sequence). CDR3 size: 14 residues. J lost 8 bases, V lost 5 bases, and 11 bases had no gene match. The CDR3 coding sequence is TGTGCCAGTAGTCCACCCTCATACAGGGGAGGCTACACCTTC. It specifies CASSPPSYRGGYTF. The variable domain in full, with the rest retrieved from reference TRBV19 and TRBJ1-2, is DGGITQSPKYLFRKEGQNVTLSCEQNLNHDAMYWYRQDPGQGLRLIYYSQIVNDFQKGDIAEGYSVSREKKESFPLTVTSAQKNPTAFYLCASSPPSYRGGYTFGSGTRLTVV.

This clonotype was counted between two and nine times. The chain joins TRBV12-3 or TRBV12-4 to TRBJ2-1; D is unclear. The CDR3 contains 14 residues. Trimming removed 0 bases at V and 4 bases at J, with 7 bases between. CDR3 sequence reads: CASSLALQYNEQFF. In DNA, the CDR3 is TGTGCCAGCAGTTTAGCGCTACAATACAATGAGCAGTTCTTC.

This rearrangement joins TRBV7-2 to TRBJ1-6; unclear D gene. Looked up from germline, CDR1 is SGHTA and CDR2 is FQGNSA. Trimming removed 4 bases from V and 10 bases from J, with 11 bases in between. The CDR3 loop spans 13 amino acids. The CDR3 reads CASSSAGYSPLHF. Here the CDR3 DNA reads TGTGCCAGCAGCTCAGCAGGCTACTCACCCCTCCACTTT.

This chain connects TRBV24-1 to TRBJ2-5, with 9 bases that match TRBD2. Germline loops: CDR1 KGHDR, CDR2 SFDVKD. The CDR3 loop spans 15 amino acids. Trimming removed 4 bases from V and 5 bases from J; junction bases left unmatched: 7. The CDR3 region is CATSDVAGAGETQYF. The CDR3 DNA reads as TGTGCCACCAGTGACGTAGCGGGAGCCGGGGAGACCCAGTACTTC.

This clonotype has at least ten counts. The rearrangement links TRBV5-1 to TRBJ1-1, with 8 bases identical to TRBD1. There are 13 residues in the CDR3. V lost 7 bases to trimming and J lost 3 bases; unmatched junction nucleotides: 5. In germline, CDR1 is SGHRS, CDR2 YFSETQ. The CDR3 DNA is TGCGCCAGCGGAACGACAGGGGACACTGAAGCTTTCTTT. Its protein product is CASGTTGDTEAFF. Based on the CDR3 plus reference TRBV5-1 and TRBJ1-1, the full variable domain is KAGVTQTPRYLIKTRGQQVTLSCSPISGHRSVSWYQQTPGQGLQFLFEYFSETQRNKGNFPGRFSGRQFSNSRSEMNVSTLELGDSALYLCASGTTGDTEAFFGQGTRLTVV.

This clonotype was counted between two and nine times. J is TRBJ2-2 and V is TRBV7-8, with D hard to call. Germline lookup yields CDR1 SGHVS and CDR2 FQNEAQ. V was trimmed by 7 bases and J by 0 bases, leaving 12 bases between them. The CDR3 consists of 15 residues. The CDR3 here is CASTSGLANTGELFF. For the CDR3, the DNA is TGTGCCAGCACCTCCGGGCTGGCGAACACCGGGGAGCTGTTTTTT.

The sample holds a few counts of this clonotype. The chain is built from TRBV14 and TRBJ2-1; TRBD1 might be the D (5 bases). With 0 bases removed from V and 2 bases from J, the gap between germline ends came to 8 bases. CDR3 length equals 15 residues. CDR1 and CDR2 from the germline V gene are SGHDN and FVKESK. CDR3 sequence reads: CASSQESGTYNEQFF. The CDR3, as DNA: TGTGCCAGCAGCCAAGAGTCAGGGACCTACAATGAGCAGTTCTTC.

The chain uses TRBV6-1 and TRBJ2-7; unclear D gene. CDR3 size: 14 residues. V shed 3 bases and J shed 2 bases, with 11 bases lying between them. Germline CDR1 MNHNS, CDR2 SASEGT. The CDR3 protein is CASSDGGATYEQYF. The CDR3 DNA is TGTGCCAGCAGTGACGGTGGAGCTACCTACGAGCAGTACTTC.

The chain carries TRBV11-2 and TRBJ2-1; D unclear. From germline, CDR1 is SGHAT and CDR2 FQNNGV. V was clipped by 0 bases and J by 0 bases, with 9 bases between them. The CDR3 contains 16 residues. CDR3 in amino acids: CASSLEWDSSYNEQFF. Here the CDR3 DNA reads TGTGCCAGCAGCTTAGAGTGGGATAGCTCCTACAATGAGCAGTTCTTC.